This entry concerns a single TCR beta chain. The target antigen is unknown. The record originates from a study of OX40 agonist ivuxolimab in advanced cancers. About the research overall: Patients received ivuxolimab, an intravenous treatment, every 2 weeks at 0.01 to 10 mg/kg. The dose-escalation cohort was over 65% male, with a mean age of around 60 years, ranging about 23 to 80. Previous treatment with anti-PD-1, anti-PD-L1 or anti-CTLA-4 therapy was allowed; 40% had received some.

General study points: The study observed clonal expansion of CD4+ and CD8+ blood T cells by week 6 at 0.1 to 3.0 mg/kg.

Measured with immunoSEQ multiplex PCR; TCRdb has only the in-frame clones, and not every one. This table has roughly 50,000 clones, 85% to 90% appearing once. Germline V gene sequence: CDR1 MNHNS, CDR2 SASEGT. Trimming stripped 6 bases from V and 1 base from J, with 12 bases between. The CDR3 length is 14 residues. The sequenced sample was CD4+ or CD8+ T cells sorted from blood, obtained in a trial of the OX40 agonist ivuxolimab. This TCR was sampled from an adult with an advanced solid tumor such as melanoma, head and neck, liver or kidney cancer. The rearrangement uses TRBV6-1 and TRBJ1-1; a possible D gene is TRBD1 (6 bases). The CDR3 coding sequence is TGTGCCAGCAGACCCAGGGGAGGGAACACTGAAGCTTTCTTT. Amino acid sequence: CASRPRGGNTEAFF.